The subject of this entry is one T cell receptor (beta chain). In the original processing: Amplification of reference gene primers provided the estimated nucleated cell counts. The protocol was immunoSEQ multiplex PCR, while the TCRdb copy is restricted to in-frame clones and leaves out a portion. The DNA was the basis for D and trimming; V, J and clone size are from that table. This table has 200,000 to 250,000 clones, 82% appearing once. The entry originates in a study of blood T cell repertoires in COVID-19. On the study more broadly: Acute and convalescent COVID-19 samples came from the United States, Italy and Spain. T cells, B-cell-depleted T cells, or PBMCs supplied cDNA or gDNA.

The ends were cut back, 2 bases at V and 7 bases at J, with 8 bases in the middle. This CDR3 has 12 residues. What was sequenced was peripheral blood. V and J are TRBV12-3 or TRBV12-4 and TRBJ1-1; a possible D gene is TRBD1 (5 bases). The origin of this receptor is a woman of 80 years or more with acute or convalescent COVID-19. The chain's CDR3 is CASSLRRGEAFF. CDR3 nucleotide sequence: TGTGCCAGCAGTTTACGGAGGGGTGAAGCTTTCTTT.